This TCR beta chain was identified during a study of human CD4 T cells and Enterobacteriaceae. Study-wide background: E. coli, K. pneumoniae, E. aerogenes, S. flexneri, S. sonnei, S. typhimurium, S. aureus were stimuli.

This clone has more than one count but fewer than ten. V gave up 3 bases and J gave up 5 bases, with 7 bases separating them. CDR1 is SGHVS, CDR2 FNYEAQ, per germline. The CDR3 spans 13 residues. After 6-7 days, proliferating activated T cells were FACS-sorted as CFSE-low CD25+ ICOS+ cells. Sorted memory CD4+ T cells were CFSE-labeled and cultured 2:1 with irradiated antigen-pulsed autologous monocytes. Sorting took every CD4+ cell except CD45RA+CCR7+CD95- naive cells, reaching over 98% purity. Blood from healthy donors was obtained in Switzerland from donation centers. Total CD4+ T cells and monocytes came from CD4/CD14 microbead positive selection. Survey-level sequencing, detecting one cell in 40,000, covered CFSE-low cultures. The protocol was immunoSEQ multiplex PCR, while the TCRdb copy is restricted to in-frame clones and leaves out a portion. The top ten clones hold 30% to 35% of a sample with some 1,100 clones, around 35% of them seen once.

Specimen: bacteria-reactive CD4+ T cells grown in culture. Subset reported: CFSE-low proliferating memory CD4 T cells sorted after in vitro stimulation with a heat-inactivated bacterium or M. tuberculosis lysate. The chain recombines TRBV7-6 with TRBJ2-2; D is ambiguous. The clonotype was recovered from a human donor in good health. The DNA for the CDR3 is TGTGCCAGCAGCTTGTATCAGACCGGGGAGCTGTTTTTT. Its protein product is CASSLYQTGELFF. Drawing the rest from reference TRBV7-6 and TRBJ2-2, the complete variable domain is GAGVSQSPRYKVTKRGQDVALRCDPISGHVSLYWYRQALGQGPEFLTYFNYEAQQDKSGLPNDRFSAERPEGSISTLTIQRTEQRDSAMYRCASSLYQTGELFFGEGSRLTVL.